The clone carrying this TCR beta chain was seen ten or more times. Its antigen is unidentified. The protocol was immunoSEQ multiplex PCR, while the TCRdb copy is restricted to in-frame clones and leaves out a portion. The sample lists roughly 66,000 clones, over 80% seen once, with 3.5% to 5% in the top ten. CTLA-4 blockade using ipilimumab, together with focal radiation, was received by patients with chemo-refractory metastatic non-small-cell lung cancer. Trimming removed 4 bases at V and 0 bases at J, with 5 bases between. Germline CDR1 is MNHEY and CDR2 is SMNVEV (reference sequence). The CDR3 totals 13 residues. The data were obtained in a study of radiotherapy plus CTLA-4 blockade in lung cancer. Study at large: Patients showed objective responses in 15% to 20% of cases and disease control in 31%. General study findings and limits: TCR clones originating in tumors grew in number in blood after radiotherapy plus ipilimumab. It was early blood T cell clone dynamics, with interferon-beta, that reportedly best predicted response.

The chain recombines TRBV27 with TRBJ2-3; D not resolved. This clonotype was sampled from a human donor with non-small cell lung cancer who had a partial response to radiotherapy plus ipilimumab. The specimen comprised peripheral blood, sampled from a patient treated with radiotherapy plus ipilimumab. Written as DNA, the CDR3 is TGTGCCAGCAGTTACGGGAGCACAGATACGCAGTATTTT. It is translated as CASSYGSTDTQYF.